A selection of T cell receptor beta chains follows, all from one sample in a study of blood T cell repertoires in COVID-19. The protocol was immunoSEQ multiplex PCR, while the TCRdb copy is restricted to in-frame clones and leaves out a portion. The sample yields about 270,000 clones, approximately 80% seen once. The source material was peripheral blood. The receptors originated from a human donor in a cohort sampled during active COVID-19. Each CDR3 is given with its conserved first and last residue.

v_call | cdr3_aa
TRBV14 | CASSSWTGTTGELFF
TRBV5-4 | CASSKLAGPTNEQFF
TRBV13 | CASSTWDRGIEAFF
TRBV5-4 | CASRSEAVKMYGYTF
TRBV15 | CATSREAGEGEKLFF
TRBV6-2/TRBV6-3 | CASSYADRVVTEAFF
TRBV4-3 | CASSQDRVRRTDTQYF
TRBV6-6 | CASSAGDRGSNQPQHF
TRBV7-2 | CASSQQPGQGWDEQYF
TRBV7-9 | CASSLPPDRNTGELFF
TRBV6-5 | CASSYTGTGKDEQYF
TRBV6-5 | CASSYSKSQSYEQYF
TRBV11-2 | CASSVTSGAGTQYF
TRBV11-2 | CASTTITSGTGEQFF
TRBV27 | CASSLFSGRGGNEQFF
TRBV5-6 | CASSLVDEQFF
TRBV6-6 | CASSRTQGTYEQYF
TRBV11-2 | CASSLSSGGTPSYEQYF
TRBV6-5 | CASRASTGLKTQYF
TRBV4-1 | CASSQDIRDRSRNEQFF
TRBV6-5 | CASSPNTGGYGYTF
TRBV27 | CASRAENYGYTF
TRBV7-2 | CASSLATGANQPQHF
TRBV5-6 | CASSWGQGEKLFF
TRBV5-4 | CASSLKGAYEQYF
TRBV19 | CASSPSSLPDTEAFF
TRBV14 | CASSQAGQGAGETQYF
TRBV7-8 | CASSLAMGSRTSGSYNEQFF
TRBV6-5 | CASSAGYDGYTF
TRBV27 | CASSNIPGTGVQRRQETQYF
TRBV4-3 | CASSLSSGNTIYF
TRBV2 | CASRGDSHTEAFF
TRBV25-1 | CASGSGGQETQYF
TRBV7-3 | CASSVAGGSTDTQYF
TRBV28 | CASSFQGNNQPQHF
TRBV21-1 | CASSTCGGSYNEQFF
TRBV24-1 | CATNINQGVIAGVIYNEQFF
TRBV6-2/TRBV6-3 | CASSLTGPTEAFF
TRBV7-3 | CASSLGGTVGNTIYF
TRBV5-1 | CASSWQAVNEQYF
TRBV24-1 | CATSEPTSGSTDTQYF
TRBV4-1 | CASSQAGGGADTQYF
TRBV4-1 | CASSQDRSRDYGYTF
TRBV27 | CASKIGQRFTGELFF
TRBV6-2/TRBV6-3 | CASSSHSTGTRRNTQYF
TRBV6-6 | CASSYSEFVGYTF
TRBV2 | CASSGSNTGELFF
TRBV18 | CASSPQGARVYNEQFF
TRBV24-1 | CATSDSTQVSYEQYF
TRBV13 | CASSVGQAFSGNTIYF
TRBV5-6 | CASGLDRDYGYTF
TRBV5-1 | CASSSSDREHQPQHF
TRBV28 | CASSLFRGKHEQYF
TRBV27 | CASSFSGNTEAFF
TRBV30 | CAWSVEGQGGNQPQHF